The 3 T cell receptor beta chains in this list originate from one sample, sequenced in a study of blood T cell repertoires in COVID-19 (dated by TCRdb to about 2020). Receptor amplification or capture employed the immunoSEQ multiplex PCR assay. Not all clones reach the TCRdb copy of this immuneACCESS table, which keeps in-frame sequences only. Checked studies attribute under half of the gap to unresolved V genes and leave the rest unexplained. Across this sample there are about 300,000 clones, with nearly 90% seen only once. The ten largest clones add up to roughly 2.9% of the sample. The specimen was PBMCs or T cells enriched from blood (not recorded which). Every receptor here comes from a woman between 45 and 60 years old who had been exposed to COVID-19.

The V gene is TRBV2, the J gene TRBJ2-1, with 10 bases that match TRBD2. The CDR3 contains 15 residues. The ends lost 7 bases at V and 3 bases at J; junction bases unmatched: 6. Germline-derived CDR1 and CDR2 are SNHLY and FYNNEI. The CDR3 region has the DNA TGTGCCAGCACCCCCTTAGCGGGGGGCTACAATGAGCAGTTCTTC. Amino acids: CASTPLAGGYNEQFF.

This clone appeared once. This chain connects TRBV7-9 to TRBJ1-1; tentative D call: TRBD1 (6 bases). Trimming stripped 5 bases from V and 4 bases from J, with 20 bases between. CDR1 is SEHNR and CDR2 is FQNEAQ in the germline V gene (reference sequence). The CDR3 extends over 16 amino acids. As DNA, the CDR3 is TGTGCCAGCAGCCTTCCAGGGGCTCCCGAGGGCACTGAAGCTTTCTTT. This codes for CASSLPGAPEGTEAFF.

The gene calls are TRBV10-2 and TRBJ2-5, with D possibly being TRBD2 (6 bases). This CDR3 is built from 16 residues. Looked up from germline, CDR1 is WSHSY and CDR2 is SAAADI. V was pared by 2 bases and J by 7 bases, with 20 bases between. The CDR3 sequence: CASSEGAARGPRTQYF. For the CDR3, the DNA is TGCGCCAGCAGTGAGGGGGCGGCGCGGGGACCCAGGACCCAGTACTTC.